Listed here are 20 T cell receptor beta chains from one sample, sequenced in a study of T-cell memory formation after mild COVID-19. TCRdb fed the 5' RACE reads into MiXCR, producing one record per CDR3 protein. Among roughly 58,000 distinct CDR3 sequences listed, around 9.5% were seen once. Sequencing input: PBMCs or a T cell subset sorted from them (not recorded which). All receptors derive from a man between 18 and 29 years old who had mild COVID-19 (a few samples of this study predate the infection). Cell type and time point are not known.

The rearrangement joins TRBV7-2 to TRBJ2-5; D gene uncertain. This CDR3 contains 13 residues. Germline V gene lookup returns CDR1 SGHTA and CDR2 FQGNSA. The V and J ends lost 5 bases and 2 bases respectively, with 9 bases between them. CDR3 bases: TGTGCCAGCAGCCCAATTACTCAAGAGACCCAGTACTTC. It encodes CASSPITQETQYF.

This clonotype has ten or more counts. The chain couples TRBV20-1 to TRBJ2-3, with 9 bases aligning to TRBD2. The ends lost 2 bases at V and 4 bases at J; junction bases unmatched: 13. The CDR3 consists of 17 residues. Germline CDR1 DFQATT, CDR2 SNEGSKA (reference sequence). The CDR3 region is CSARRPSGAGEPDTQYF. The CDR3 DNA follows: TGCAGTGCTAGACGTCCTAGCGGGGCCGGGGAGCCAGATACGCAGTATTTT.

This clonotype was seen at least ten times. The chain combines TRBV12-3 or TRBV12-4 with TRBJ2-3; TRBD2 matches 8 bases. CDR3 size: 15 residues. V lost 6 bases to trimming and J lost 1 base; unmatched junction nucleotides: 6. In DNA, the CDR3 is TGTGCCAGCAGGCCCACTAGCGGTCGCACAGATACGCAGTATTTT. Its protein is CASRPTSGRTDTQYF.

The rearrangement uses TRBV19 and TRBJ2-5, with a possible D match to TRBD2 (6 bases). V was shortened by 1 base and J by 5 bases, with 11 bases between the two germline ends. Germline loops: CDR1 LNHDA, CDR2 SQIVND (reference sequence). The CDR3 runs 14 residues. In DNA form, the CDR3 reads TGTGCCAGTAGTATAGCCGGAGGGACGGAGACCCAGTACTTC. It specifies CASSIAGGTETQYF.

This clonotype was detected only a few times. The chain couples TRBV7-8 to TRBJ1-6; TRBD1 aligns across 9 bases. V was clipped by 7 bases and J by 8 bases; unmatched bases: 15. This CDR3 contains 17 residues. CDR1 and CDR2 from the germline V gene are SGHVS and FQNEAQ. CDR3 residues: CASKRDRAGKADSPLHF. Here the CDR3 DNA reads TGTGCCAGCAAACGGGACAGGGCCGGTAAGGCGGATTCACCCCTCCACTTT.

The chain couples TRBV12-3 or TRBV12-4 to TRBJ1-5; possible D gene TRBD1, 5 bases. The ends were cut back, 2 bases at V and 2 bases at J, with 10 bases in the middle. CDR3 length: 15 residues. The CDR3 loop is CASSLSQGGNQPQHF. CDR3 DNA: TGTGCCAGCAGTTTAAGTCAGGGCGGCAATCAGCCCCAGCATTTT.

This clonotype turned up a few times. The CDR3 nucleotides are TGTGCCAGCAGCTTAGAACGGCACAAACAGTTCTTC. Amino acids: CASSLERHKQFF. The rearrangement uses TRBV7-2 and TRBJ2-1; no definite D call. V was clipped by 1 base and J by 13 bases, with 11 bases between them. This CDR3 has 12 residues. Germline V lookup: CDR1 SGHTA, CDR2 FQGNSA.

This clonotype has a count of ten or more. The chain employs TRBV15 and TRBJ2-5; 7 positions match TRBD2. From germline, CDR1 is LNHNV and CDR2 YYDKDF (reference sequence). This CDR3 has 16 residues. V lost 0 bases, J lost 4 bases, and 8 bases stayed unmatched. CDR3 DNA sequence: TGTGCCACCAGCAGAGATAGGCAGCGGGGACTAGAGACCCAGTACTTC. Encoded protein: CATSRDRQRGLETQYF.

This clonotype has just a few counts. The chain links TRBV7-9 to TRBJ1-1; 7 nucleotides agree with TRBD1. This CDR3 region has 13 residues. In germline, CDR1 is SEHNR, CDR2 FQNEAQ (reference sequence). Trimming at V came to 6 bases and at J to 9 bases, leaving 10 bases not matched to a gene. DNA for the CDR3: TGTGCCAGCAGAACGGAGGGGGCCTATAAAGCTTTCTTT. Protein product: CASRTEGAYKAFF.

This clonotype has a count of ten or more. The CDR3 DNA reads TGTGCCAGCACCCCTCTGGGGCCATCCACAGATACGCAGTATTTT. Encoded protein: CASTPLGPSTDTQYF. This sequence joins TRBV12-3 or TRBV12-4 and TRBJ2-3; possible D gene TRBD1, 5 bases. Trimming left V 7 bases short and J 2 bases short, with 16 bases between. CDR3 length: 15 residues.

This clonotype was found many times. The chain combines TRBV20-1 with TRBJ2-7; maybe TRBD1 (5 bases). The germline gives CDR1 DFQATT, CDR2 SNEGSKA (reference sequence). Trimming took off 3 bases at V and 0 bases at J, with 6 bases between the two ends. The CDR3 is made up of 12 amino acids. CDR3 coding DNA: TGCAGTGCTAGGACAGTCTCCTACGAGCAGTACGTC. This sequence encodes CSARTVSYEQYV.

This clonotype has more than one count but fewer than ten. The V call is TRBV7-8, the J call TRBJ2-7, with D tentatively TRBD1 (6 bases). CDR3 size: 14 residues. The ends were cut back, 2 bases at V and 11 bases at J, with 19 bases in the middle. Germline CDR1 is SGHVS and CDR2 is FQNEAQ. DNA for the CDR3: TGTGCCAGCAGCTTACATGGACAGACATTAGAGAAGTACGTC. This encodes CASSLHGQTLEKYV.

This clonotype appeared many times. The genes are TRBV6-5 and TRBJ2-7, with D maybe TRBD1 (5 bases). Trimming removed 2 bases from V and 4 bases from J, with 15 bases in between. Germline lookup yields CDR1 MNHEY and CDR2 SVGAGI. This CDR3 contains 15 residues. The CDR3 coding sequence is TGTGCCAGCAGTTACCAGGGTGAGATAGGATACGAGCAGTACTTC. Amino acid sequence: CASSYQGEIGYEQYF.

The rearrangement links TRBV20-1 to TRBJ2-2; D perhaps matches TRBD2 (6 bases). Germline V lookup: CDR1 DFQATT, CDR2 SNEGSKA (reference sequence). V dropped 7 bases and J dropped 5 bases, with 14 bases sitting between them. The CDR3 spans 13 residues. CDR3 loop: CSVGGRGTGELFF. CDR3 sequence (DNA): TGCAGTGTGGGAGGAAGGGGAACCGGGGAGCTGTTTTTT.

This clonotype came up many times. The rearrangement uses TRBV7-9 and TRBJ2-1; D remains unclear. From germline, CDR1 is SEHNR and CDR2 FQNEAQ (reference sequence). Trimming left V 1 base short and J 9 bases short, with 7 bases between. The CDR3 is 12 residues long. CDR3 residues: CASSLGSSEQFF. CDR3 DNA: TGTGCCAGCAGCTTAGGTTCCAGTGAGCAGTTCTTC. Complete variable domain (other parts from reference TRBV7-9 and TRBJ2-1): DTGVSQNPRHKITKRGQNVTFRCDPISEHNRLYWYRQTLGQGPEFLTYFQNEAQLEKSRLLSDRFSAERPKGSFSTLEIQRTEQGDSAMYLCASSLGSSEQFFGPGTRLTVL.

This clonotype was picked up many times. The rearrangement uses TRBV12-3 or TRBV12-4 and TRBJ2-7; the D gene is possibly TRBD1 (5 bases). V lost 6 bases and J 0 bases, leaving 12 bases between the germline ends. The CDR3 totals 14 residues. This CDR3 reads CASSLTAISYEQYF. The CDR3 bases are TGTGCCAGCAGCCTGACAGCCATCTCCTACGAGCAGTACTTC.

The chain recombines TRBV3-1 with TRBJ1-1; D not resolved. This CDR3 is 12 amino acids long. Per germline, CDR1 LGHDT and CDR2 YNNKEL (reference sequence). The V and J ends lost 9 bases and 1 base respectively, with 9 bases between them. CDR3 sequence reads: CASCDQNTEAFF. The CDR3 nucleotides are TGTGCCAGTTGTGATCAGAACACTGAAGCTTTCTTT.

This clonotype has only a few counts. The gene calls are TRBV27 and TRBJ1-2, with D possibly matching TRBD1 (5 bases). Trimming removed 5 bases at V and 11 bases at J, with 21 bases between. Germline CDR1 and CDR2: MNHEY and SMNVEV (reference sequence). The CDR3 consists of 14 residues. The CDR3 DNA follows: TGTGCCAGCAGTCGCCTCGGGACTTCGAAGGGATACACCTTC. This translates into CASSRLGTSKGYTF.

In this sample, this clonotype turned up a few times. This chain links TRBV20-1 with TRBJ2-3; 7 nucleotides line up with TRBD2. Germline V gives CDR1 DFQATT, CDR2 SNEGSKA (reference sequence). This CDR3 has 15 amino acids. V trimming: 3 bases; J trimming: 2 bases; junction bases outside the gene matches: 8. The CDR3 nucleotides read TGCAGTGCTAGTCCCAGCGGGACCGACACAGATACGCAGTATTTT. It specifies CSASPSGTDTDTQYF.

The rearrangement links TRBV6-2 or TRBV6-3 to TRBJ2-2; the D is unclear. The V end lost 2 bases, the J end lost 6 bases, and 7 bases lay between the germline ends. CDR1 is MNHEY and CDR2 is SVGEGT in the germline V gene. The CDR3 contains 13 residues. The CDR3 DNA follows: TGTGCCAGCAGTTACGTTCAGGCCGGGGAGCTGTTTTTT. Protein: CASSYVQAGELFF.